The rows below give T cell receptor beta chains drawn from one sample of a study of identical twins. TCRdb reprocessed the 5' RACE reads with MiXCR, giving one entry per CDR3 protein. Among roughly 690,000 distinct CDR3 sequences, around 5.7% were seen once, and the ten largest hold roughly 1.8%. The specimen sequenced was naive T cells sorted from blood. The receptor source for this set is a man aged 18 to 29 in good health. The CDR3 runs from the conserved cysteine through the conserved F or W. A D gene is named only where the DNA matches it firmly. Not every row has a clone size; where given, it reads once, few, many or a size class.

TRBJ2-4 | . | many | 13 | TRBV12-3/TRBV12-4 | TGTGCCAGCAGCCGAGTAGCCAAAAACATTCAGTACTTC | CASSRVAKNIQYF
TRBJ2-7 | . | . | 13 | TRBV5-1 | TGCGCCAGCAGCTTGCCGAAAGAGGACGAGCAGTACTTC | CASSLPKEDEQYF
TRBJ2-3 | . | many | 14 | TRBV7-9 | TGTGCCAGCAGCTCCCGGACAGTCACAGATACGCAGTATTTT | CASSSRTVTDTQYF
TRBJ2-1 | . | few | 16 | TRBV12-3/TRBV12-4 | TGTGCCAGCAGTCGCACTCTCCCGGGTCCCAATAATGAGCAGTTCTTC | CASSRTLPGPNNEQFF
TRBJ1-5 | . | many | 13 | TRBV6-1 | TGTGCCAGCAGTCCAGGGATGGCTCAGCCCCAGCATTTT | CASSPGMAQPQHF
TRBJ1-6 | . | few | 17 | TRBV5-1 | TGCGCCAGCAGCTTAGAGGGTAGAGGGGCCTATAATTCACCCCTCCACTTT | CASSLEGRGAYNSPLHF
TRBJ2-2 | TRBD2 | . | 13 | TRBV20-1 | TGCAGTGCTAGACGACGGGGGGCCGGGGAGCTGTTTTTT | CSARRRGAGELFF
TRBJ2-1 | TRBD1 | many | 14 | TRBV4-2 | TGTGCCAGCAGCAGGGGACAGGGTGGAAATGAGCAGTTCTTC | CASSRGQGGNEQFF
TRBJ1-3 | TRBD1 | . | 17 | TRBV3-1 | TGTGCCAGCAGCCCAACAACAGGGGCAGCTTCTGGAAACACCATATATTTT | CASSPTTGAASGNTIYF
TRBJ1-2 | . | . | 12 | TRBV12-3/TRBV12-4 | TGTGCCAGCAGTATGGGGGCTGATGGCTACACCTTC | CASSMGADGYTF
TRBJ2-7 | TRBD2 | many | 19 | TRBV20-1 | TGCAGTGCTAGAGATTTTGGTAGTGCGAGCGGGAGATCTTACTACGAGCAGTACTTC | CSARDFGSASGRSYYEQYF
TRBJ2-1 | . | many | 12 | TRBV28 | TGTGCCAGCTCGGGGGCGCATAATGAGCAGTTCTTC | CASSGAHNEQFF
TRBJ2-1 | TRBD2 | many | 15 | TRBV5-1 | TGCGCCAGCAGTAGAGCGGGAGGGTCCTACAATGAGCAGTTCTTC | CASSRAGGSYNEQFF
TRBJ2-1 | . | many | 15 | TRBV4-1 | TGCGCCAGCAGCCAAGTAAGGGACCCCTACAATGAGCAGTTCTTC | CASSQVRDPYNEQFF
TRBJ1-1 | . | few | 14 | TRBV28 | TGTGCCAGCAGTTTAAGGGTTGAGTGGACTGAAGCTTTCTTT | CASSLRVEWTEAFF
TRBJ2-6 | . | many | 14 | TRBV28 | TGTGCCAGCAGTCTCTCGCCCGGTGCCAACGTCCTGACTTTC | CASSLSPGANVLTF